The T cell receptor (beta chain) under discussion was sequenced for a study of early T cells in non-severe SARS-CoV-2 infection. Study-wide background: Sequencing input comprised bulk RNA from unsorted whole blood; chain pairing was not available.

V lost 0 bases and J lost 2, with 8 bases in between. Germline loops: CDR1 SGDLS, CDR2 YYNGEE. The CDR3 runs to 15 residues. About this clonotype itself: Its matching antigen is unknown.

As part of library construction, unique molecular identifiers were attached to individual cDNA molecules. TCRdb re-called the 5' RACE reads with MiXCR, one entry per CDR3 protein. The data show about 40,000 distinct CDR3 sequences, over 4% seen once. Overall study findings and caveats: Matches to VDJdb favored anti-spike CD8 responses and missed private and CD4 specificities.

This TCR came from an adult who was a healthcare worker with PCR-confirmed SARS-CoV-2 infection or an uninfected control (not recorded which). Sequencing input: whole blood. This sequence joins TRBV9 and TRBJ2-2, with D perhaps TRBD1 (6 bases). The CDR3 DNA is TGTGCCAGCAGCGTAGTGGGGGCTAACACCGGGGAGCTGTTTTTT. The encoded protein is CASSVVGANTGELFF.